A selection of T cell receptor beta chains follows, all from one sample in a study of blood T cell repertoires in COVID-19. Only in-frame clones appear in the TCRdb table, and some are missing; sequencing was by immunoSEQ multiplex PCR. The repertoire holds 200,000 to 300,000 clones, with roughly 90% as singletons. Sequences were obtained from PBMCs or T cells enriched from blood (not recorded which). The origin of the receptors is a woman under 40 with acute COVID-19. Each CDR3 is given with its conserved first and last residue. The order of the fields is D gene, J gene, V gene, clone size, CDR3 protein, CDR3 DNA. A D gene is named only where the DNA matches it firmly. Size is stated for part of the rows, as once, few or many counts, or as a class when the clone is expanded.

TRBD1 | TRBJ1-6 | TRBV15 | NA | CATSLPATGTGALISSPLHF | TGTGCCACCAGCCTACCCGCCACCGGGACAGGGGCCCTAATTTCTTCACCCCTCCACTTT
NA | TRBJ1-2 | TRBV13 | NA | CASSLRGEDGYTF | TGTGCCAGCAGCTTAAGAGGGGAGGATGGCTACACCTTC
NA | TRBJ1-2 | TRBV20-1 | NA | CSASADSYGYTF | TGCAGTGCTAGTGCGGACAGCTATGGCTACACCTTC
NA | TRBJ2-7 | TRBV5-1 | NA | CASSSLTSSYEQYF | TGCGCCAGCAGCTCCCTGACTAGTTCCTACGAGCAGTACTTC
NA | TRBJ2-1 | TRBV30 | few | CAWLRGTPNNEQFF | TGTGCCTGGCTTCGGGGGACTCCCAACAATGAGCAGTTCTTC
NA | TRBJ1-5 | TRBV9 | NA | CASSAGGQPQHF | TGTGCCAGCAGCGCAGGAGGACAGCCCCAGCATTTT
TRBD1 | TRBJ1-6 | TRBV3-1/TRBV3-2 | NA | CASSLGRGNSPLHF | TGTGCCAGCAGCCTCGGCAGGGGGAATTCACCCCTCCACTTT
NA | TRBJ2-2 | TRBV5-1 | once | CASSLNAGASTGELFF | TGCGCCAGCAGCTTGAATGCGGGGGCGAGCACCGGGGAGCTGTTTTTT
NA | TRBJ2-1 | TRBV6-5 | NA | CASSLGDNEQFF | TGTGCCAGCAGTCTAGGGGACAATGAGCAGTTCTTC
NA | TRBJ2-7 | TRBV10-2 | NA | CASRQAVEQYF | TGCGCCAGCAGACAGGCTGTGGAGCAGTACTTC
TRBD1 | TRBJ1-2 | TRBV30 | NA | CAWIPGGLANYGYTF | TGTGCCTGGATACCAGGGGGATTAGCTAACTATGGCTACACCTTC
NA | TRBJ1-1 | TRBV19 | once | CASSIVASRRSGAFF | TGTGCCAGTAGTATAGTCGCCTCTCGTCGGTCCGGAGCTTTCTTT
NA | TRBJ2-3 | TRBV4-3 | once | CASSQNLPSTDTQYF | TGCGCCAGCAGCCAAAATCTCCCTAGCACAGATACGCAGTATTTT
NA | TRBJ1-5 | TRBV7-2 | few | CASGQRGEQPQHF | TGTGCCAGCGGACAAAGAGGAGAGCAGCCCCAGCATTTT
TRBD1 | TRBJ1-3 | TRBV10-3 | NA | CAISRGQGRNTIYF | TGTGCCATCAGCCGAGGACAGGGGCGAAACACCATATATTTT
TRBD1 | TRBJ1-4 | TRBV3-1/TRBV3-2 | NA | CASSQVGQRNEKLFF | TGTGCCAGCAGCCAAGTGGGACAGCGCAATGAAAAACTGTTTTTT
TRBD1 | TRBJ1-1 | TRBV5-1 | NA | CASSPGTGTEAFF | TGCGCCAGCAGCCCAGGGACAGGCACTGAAGCTTTCTTT
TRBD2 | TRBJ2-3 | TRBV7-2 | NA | CASSLPGEGTDTQYF | TGTGCCAGCAGCTTACCGGGGGAGGGGACAGATACGCAGTATTTT
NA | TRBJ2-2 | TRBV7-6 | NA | CASSLGRDSPTTYTGELFF | TGTGCCAGCAGCTTAGGGCGGGACAGTCCCACTACTTACACCGGGGAGCTGTTTTTT
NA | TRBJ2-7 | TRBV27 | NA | CASSPTGYSLGSYEQYF | TGTGCCAGCAGTCCAACAGGGTACTCACTCGGCTCCTACGAGCAGTACTTC
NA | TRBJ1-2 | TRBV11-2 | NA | CASSFHRRGYDGYTF | TGTGCCAGCAGCTTCCACCGGCGGGGCTATGATGGCTACACCTTC
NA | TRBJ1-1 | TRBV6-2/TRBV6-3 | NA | CASSYLQVVSEAFF | TGTGCCAGCAGTTACTTACAGGTTGTCTCTGAAGCTTTCTTT
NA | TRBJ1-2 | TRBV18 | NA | CASSPRTGEDYGYTF | TGTGCCAGCTCACCTCGGACCGGGGAGGACTATGGCTACACCTTC
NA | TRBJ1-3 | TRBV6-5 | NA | CASYRDSGNTIYF | TGTGCCAGTTACAGAGACTCTGGAAACACCATATATTTT
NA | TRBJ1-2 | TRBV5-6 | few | CASSLARDHGYTF | TGTGCCAGCAGCTTGGCCAGGGATCATGGCTACACCTTC
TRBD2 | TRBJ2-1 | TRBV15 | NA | CATSRGGTSLEQFF | TGTGCCACCAGCAGGGGGGGGACTAGCCTTGAGCAGTTCTTC
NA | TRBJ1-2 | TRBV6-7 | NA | CASRELYGYTF | TGTGCCAGCAGAGAACTCTATGGCTACACCTTC
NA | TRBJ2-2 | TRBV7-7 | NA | CASSPGHIQGELFF | TGTGCTAGCAGCCCGGGACACATTCAGGGGGAGCTGTTTTTT
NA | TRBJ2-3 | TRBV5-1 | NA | CASSLQGGGTDTQYF | TGCGCCAGCAGCTTGCAAGGCGGGGGCACAGATACGCAGTATTTT
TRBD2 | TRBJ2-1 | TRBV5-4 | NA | CASSFDLGTSGGANEQFF | TGTGCCAGCAGCTTCGACCTTGGGACTAGCGGGGGGGCGAATGAGCAGTTCTTC
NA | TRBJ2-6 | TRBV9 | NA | CASSASPSGANVLTF | TGTGCCAGCAGCGCCTCCCCCTCTGGGGCCAACGTCCTGACTTTC
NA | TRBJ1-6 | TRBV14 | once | CASSQDWHTYNSPLHF | TGTGCCAGCAGCCAAGATTGGCACACCTATAATTCACCCCTCCACTTT
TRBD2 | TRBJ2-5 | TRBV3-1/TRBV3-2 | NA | CASSQELAGGETQYF | TGTGCCAGCAGCCAAGAACTAGCGGGGGGAGAGACCCAGTACTTC
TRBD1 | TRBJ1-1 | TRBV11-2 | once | CASSFLRSGRGRTEAFF | TGTGCCAGCAGCTTCCTCAGGAGCGGCAGGGGGAGGACTGAAGCTTTCTTT
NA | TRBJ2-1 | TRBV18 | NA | CASSPSRSVDEQFF | TGTGCCAGCTCACCGTCGAGGTCTGTGGATGAGCAGTTCTTC
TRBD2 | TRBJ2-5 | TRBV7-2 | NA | CASSPGTSGGGLYF | TGTGCCAGCAGCCCCGGGACTAGCGGGGGCGGGCTATACTTC
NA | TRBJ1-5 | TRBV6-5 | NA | CASNKRGGYQPQHF | TGTGCCAGCAACAAACGGGGAGGGTACCAGCCCCAGCATTTT
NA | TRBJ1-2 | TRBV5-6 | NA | CASSGGWQLLNYGYTF | TGTGCCAGCAGCGGGGGGTGGCAGCTCCTTAACTATGGCTACACCTTC
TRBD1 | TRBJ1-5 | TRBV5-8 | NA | CASSVGTGGNQPQHF | TGTGCCAGCAGCGTTGGGACAGGGGGCAATCAGCCCCAGCATTTT
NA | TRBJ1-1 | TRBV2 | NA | CASSWERMNTEAFF | TGTGCCAGCAGTTGGGAGCGAATGAACACTGAAGCTTTCTTT
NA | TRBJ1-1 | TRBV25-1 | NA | CASISRSANTEAFF | TGTGCCAGCATCAGTCGGAGTGCGAACACTGAAGCTTTCTTT
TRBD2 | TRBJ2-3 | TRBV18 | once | CARAGLNTDTQYF | TGTGCCAGGGCGGGACTAAACACAGATACGCAGTATTTT
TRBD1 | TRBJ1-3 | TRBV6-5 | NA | CATWDRLGGNTIYF | TGTGCCACCTGGGACAGGCTAGGAGGAAACACCATATATTTT
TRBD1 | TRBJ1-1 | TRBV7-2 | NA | CASSLLLIRGQITEAFF | TGTGCCAGCAGCTTACTTCTGATAAGGGGGCAAATCACTGAAGCTTTCTTT
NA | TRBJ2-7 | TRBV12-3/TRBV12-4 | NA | CASSLGQNYEQYF | TGTGCCAGCAGTCTCGGACAGAATTACGAGCAGTACTTC
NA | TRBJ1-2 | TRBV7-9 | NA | CASSPQAAADSYGYTF | TGTGCCAGCAGCCCCCAGGCCGCGGCAGACAGCTATGGCTACACCTTC
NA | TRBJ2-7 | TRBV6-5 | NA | CASGARGNEQYF | TGTGCCAGCGGGGCCAGGGGTAACGAGCAGTACTTC
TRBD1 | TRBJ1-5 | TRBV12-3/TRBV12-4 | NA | CASGGTGAVAQHF | TGTGCCAGCGGGGGGACAGGGGCAGTGGCCCAGCATTTT
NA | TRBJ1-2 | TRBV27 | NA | CASSQVAQDHYGYTF | TGTGCCAGCAGTCAGGTCGCGCAGGATCACTATGGCTACACCTTC
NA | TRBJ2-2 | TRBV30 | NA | CAWAPGATGELFF | TGTGCCTGGGCCCCAGGGGCCACCGGGGAGCTGTTTTTT
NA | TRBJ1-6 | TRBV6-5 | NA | CASRAGRGNSPLHF | TGTGCCAGCAGAGCGGGACGGGGTAATTCACCCCTCCACTTT
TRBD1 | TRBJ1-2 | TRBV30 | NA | CAWDRGNSYTF | TGTGCCTGGGACAGGGGGAACAGCTACACCTTC
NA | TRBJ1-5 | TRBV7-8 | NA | CASSLQRGPQHF | TGTGCCAGCAGCCTACAGCGGGGGCCCCAGCATTTT
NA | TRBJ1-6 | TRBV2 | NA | CASSDLQGLNSPLHF | TGTGCCAGCAGCGACCTACAGGGCCTCAATTCACCCCTCCACTTT
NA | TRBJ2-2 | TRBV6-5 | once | CASGWRGPPGGELFF | TGTGCCAGCGGCTGGCGGGGGCCCCCGGGCGGGGAGCTGTTTTTT
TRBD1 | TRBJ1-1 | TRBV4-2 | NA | CASSLLTGVGTEAFF | TGTGCCAGCAGCCTATTGACAGGGGTTGGCACTGAAGCTTTCTTT
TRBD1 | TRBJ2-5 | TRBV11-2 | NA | CASSLATGVGETQYF | TGTGCCAGCAGCTTAGCTACAGGGGTGGGAGAGACCCAGTACTTC